This TCR beta chain came from a study of T cells after yellow fever vaccination. The table lists this clonotype with many counts. Its antigen is still unknown. Study-wide points: The secondary T-cell response peaked on day 5, not day 15, but was weaker. Sorted repertoires could include abundant contaminating clonotypes from bulk cells. Reappearing after the booster were most of the clones from primary vaccination (approximately 96% CD4, 88% CD8).

The germline gives CDR1 SQVTM, CDR2 ANQGSEA. There are 13 residues in the CDR3. The ends lost 6 bases at V and 5 bases at J; junction bases unmatched: 9. UMIs and a universal primer site were added when TCR cDNA was made by 5'RACE template switching. In TCRdb, the 5' RACE reads were re-called with MiXCR into one record per CDR3 protein. The sample holds about 74,000 distinct CDR3 sequences, approximately 7.7% seen once. This clonotype was obtained from a man younger than 35 who received the YFV17D yellow fever vaccine. The chain couples TRBV29-1 to TRBJ2-7, with 8 bases that match TRBD2. The sample consisted of CD8+ T cells sorted from PBMCs, taken 4 to 5 days after the first yellow fever vaccination. This chain's CDR3 is CSVWGSGGDEQYF. In DNA, the CDR3 is TGCAGCGTGTGGGGGTCGGGAGGGGACGAGCAGTACTTC.